The clone carrying this T cell receptor beta chain was counted once. The same CDR3 can be traced to other DNA sequences in this sample. The data were obtained in a study of Ad26.COV2.S vaccination and SARS-CoV-2 variants. The germline V gene encodes CDR1 LNHNV and CDR2 YYDKDF (reference sequence). The CDR3 is made up of 15 amino acids. Trimming stripped 0 bases from V and 1 base from J, with 9 bases between. Method: immunoSEQ multiplex PCR; TCRdb's copy keeps in-frame clones and lacks some. The sample lists 380,000 or so clones, 85% to 90% seen once, with about 5% in the top ten. Treatment meaning: roughly 19 received Ad26.COV2.S at low or high dose, single or two shots; 5 received placebo; per-sample allocation not given. Collection of the samples took place on day 63 after the first injection of vaccine or placebo. In the vaccine, an Ad26 vector expressed the SARS-CoV-2 spike of the Wuhan strain.

Sample: peripheral blood, taken in a trial of Ad26.COV2.S vaccine versus placebo. This chain links TRBV15 with TRBJ1-1; D is undetermined. This receptor was identified in a person between 18 and 65 years old who received the Ad26.COV2.S COVID-19 vaccine or a placebo. CDR3 loop: CATSRDRGGNTEAFF. DNA for the CDR3: TGTGCCACCAGCAGAGATCGGGGTGGGAACACTGAAGCTTTCTTT.